These 27 T cell receptor beta chains came from one sample sequenced in a study of T cell responses to AZD1222 COVID-19 vaccine. Some clones are missing from TCRdb's copy, which holds only in-frame ones; the method was immunoSEQ multiplex PCR. The sample contains around 170,000 clones, roughly 91% of which appear only once. Sequenced material: peripheral blood, taken on day 0 of AZD1222 vaccination. These receptors were taken from an adult in good health.

The J gene is TRBJ2-3, the V gene TRBV7-8; D call uncertain. V was pared by 1 base and J by 0 bases, with 2 bases between. Germline CDR1 and CDR2: SGHVS and FQNEAQ. CDR3 length: 13 residues. CDR3 nucleotides: TGTGCCAGCAGCTTAGGCAGCACAGATACGCAGTATTTT. It encodes CASSLGSTDTQYF.

The genes are TRBV5-6 and TRBJ1-2; 10 positions agree with TRBD1. CDR1 SGHDT and CDR2 YYEEEE come from the germline V gene. The V and J ends lost 4 bases and 4 bases, in that order; junction bases with no gene match: 4. The CDR3 is made up of 14 amino acids. The CDR3, as DNA: TGTGCCAGCAGCCCCGGACAGGGGGTCTATGGCTACACCTTC. Translation gives CASSPGQGVYGYTF.

The chain is built from TRBV28 and TRBJ1-1, with 10 bases aligning to TRBD1. This CDR3 region has 15 residues. The germline gives CDR1 MDHEN, CDR2 SYDVKM. J lost 6 bases, V lost 4 bases, and 8 bases had no gene match. CDR3: CASSYKTGGDPEAFF. The CDR3 DNA reads as TGTGCCAGCAGTTACAAGACAGGGGGCGACCCTGAAGCTTTCTTT.

The CDR3 region has the DNA TGTGCCAGCAGTTTCGGAGTATCTGAGCAGTTCTTC. Its translation is CASSFGVSEQFF. The J gene is TRBJ2-1, the V gene TRBV27; D call uncertain. The CDR3 runs to 12 residues. Trimming took off 3 bases at V and 9 bases at J, with 9 bases between the two ends. The germline gives CDR1 MNHEY, CDR2 SMNVEV (reference sequence).

This chain connects TRBV12-5 to TRBJ2-7, with 8 bases lining up with TRBD1. Germline V gene lookup returns CDR1 LGHNT and CDR2 FRNRAP. With V trimmed by 7 bases and J by 3 bases, 11 bases remained unmatched. The CDR3 consists of 15 residues. The chain's CDR3 is CASASPPTGVYEQYF. The CDR3, as DNA: TGTGCTAGTGCCTCCCCCCCGACAGGGGTCTACGAGCAGTACTTC. Full variable domain (remainder filled in from reference TRBV12-5 and TRBJ2-7): DARVTQTPRHKVTEMGQEVTMRCQPILGHNTVFWYRQTMMQGLELLAYFRNRAPLDDSGMPKDRFSAEMPDATLATLKIQPSEPRDSAVYFCASASPPTGVYEQYFGPGTRLTVT.

The genes are TRBV4-1 and TRBJ1-1; perhaps TRBD1 as D (5 bases). The CDR3 consists of 14 residues. Per germline, CDR1 MGHRA and CDR2 YSYEKL. V was clipped by 5 bases and J by 3 bases, with 13 bases between them. The CDR3 region is CASSFQTAYTEAFF. The CDR3 DNA reads as TGCGCCAGCAGCTTCCAGACAGCCTACACTGAAGCTTTCTTT.

The chain couples TRBV13 to TRBJ2-2, with D possibly called TRBD1 or TRBD2 (5 bases each). There are 14 residues in the CDR3. Germline assignment: CDR1 PRHDT and CDR2 FYEKMQ (reference sequence). Trimming shortened V by 6 bases and J by 8 bases, and 16 bases separated the two germline ends. The CDR3, as DNA: TGTGCCAGCAGGCCCGGGACCGTTGGTGGGGAGCTGTTTTTT. Translation gives CASRPGTVGGELFF.

V usage is TRBV27 and J usage is TRBJ1-5; 12 positions match TRBD1. CDR1 is MNHEY and CDR2 is SMNVEV in the germline V gene (reference sequence). After removal of 9 bases from V and 1 base from J, the junction contained 10 bases not matched to a gene. This CDR3 region has 17 residues. This CDR3 reads CASRVGTGGNSNQPQHF. In DNA form, the CDR3 reads TGTGCCAGTAGAGTCGGGACAGGGGGCAACAGCAATCAGCCCCAGCATTTT.

This clone has only one observation. The chain links TRBV5-6 to TRBJ2-7, with TRBD1 matching over 9 bases. The junction had 4 bases not matched to a gene; V was cut back by 2 bases and J by 4 bases. The CDR3 has 14 residues. The germline V gene encodes CDR1 SGHDT and CDR2 YYEEEE. The CDR3 DNA reads as TGTGCCAGCAGCTTCCGGGACAGGGAGTACGAGCAGTACTTC. Residues: CASSFRDREYEQYF.

The chain couples TRBV5-4 to TRBJ1-2, with 11 bases identical to TRBD1. The CDR3 is 17 amino acids. Trimming removed 0 bases from V and 5 bases from J; junction bases left unmatched: 9. Germline V CDR1 and CDR2: SGHNT, YYREEE (reference sequence). The CDR3 here is CASSLDRTGGDAYGYTF. CDR3 DNA sequence: TGTGCCAGCAGCTTGGATAGGACAGGGGGCGATGCATATGGCTACACCTTC.

The rearrangement uses TRBV15 and TRBJ2-7, with D possibly matching TRBD1 (6 bases). The CDR3 runs 16 residues. V was shortened by 0 bases and J by 4 bases, with 16 bases between the two germline ends. Germline V CDR1 and CDR2: LNHNV, YYDKDF (reference sequence). The CDR3 DNA sequence: TGTGCCACCAGCAGAGAATTGACCCTACAGGGATACGAGCAGTACTTC. Translated: CATSRELTLQGYEQYF.

This clone was detected a few times. The chain couples TRBV12-5 to TRBJ2-5; TRBD1 aligns across 7 bases. V shed 6 bases, J shed 5 bases, and the junction held 3 bases outside the gene matches. The V gene's germline CDR1 is LGHNT and CDR2 FRNRAP. The CDR3 spans 12 residues. The CDR3 loop is CASGTGSETQYF. The CDR3 region has the DNA TGTGCTAGTGGGACAGGGTCGGAGACCCAGTACTTC.

V gene TRBV24-1 combines with J gene TRBJ1-5, with 7 bases identical to TRBD1. The ends lost 4 bases at V and 0 bases at J; junction bases unmatched: 5. CDR3 length: 16 amino acids. CDR1 KGHDR and CDR2 SFDVKD come from the germline V gene. The CDR3 here is CATSESGTDSNQPQHF. The CDR3 bases are TGTGCCACCAGTGAGTCCGGGACAGATAGCAATCAGCCCCAGCATTTT.

This sequence joins TRBV2 and TRBJ1-3; maybe TRBD1 (5 bases). Germline values: CDR1 SNHLY, CDR2 FYNNEI. The V end was cut by 6 bases, the J end by 2 bases, with 8 bases between. This CDR3 is built from 13 residues. The chain's CDR3 is CASSRDAGNTIYF. For the CDR3, the DNA is TGTGCCAGCAGCAGGGACGCTGGAAACACCATATATTTT.

The CDR3 region has the DNA TGTGCCAGCAGCCATGGGCTTGGAGGGCAGGGGGCTGTAAATGAGCAGTTCTTC. Translated: CASSHGLGGQGAVNEQFF. This chain uses TRBV3-1 (or the pseudogene TRBV3-2) with TRBJ2-1; 8 bases are shared with TRBD1. The V gene end was trimmed by 3 bases and the J gene end by 7 bases; junction bases not matched to a gene: 17. CDR1 is LGHDT, CDR2 YNNKEL, per germline (reference sequence). The CDR3 consists of 18 residues.

This clone showed up just a few times. The chain recombines TRBV28 with TRBJ2-7; weak D call: TRBD2 (6 bases). CDR3 length: 12 residues. Germline values: CDR1 MDHEN, CDR2 SYDVKM. Trimming removed 6 bases at V and 7 bases at J, with 13 bases between. The CDR3 loop reads CASRTTRGEQYF. The CDR3 DNA follows: TGTGCCAGCAGAACCACGCGGGGAGAGCAGTACTTC. The whole variable domain, remainder taken from reference TRBV28 and TRBJ2-7, is DVKVTQSSRYLVKRTGEKVFLECVQDMDHENMFWYRQDPGLGLRLIYFSYDVKMKEKGDIPEGYSVSREKKERFSLILESASTNQTSMYLCASRTTRGEQYFGPGTRLTVT.

This clone has only one observation. The chain couples TRBV9 to TRBJ2-6; 11 bases line up with TRBD1. The CDR3 sequence is 17 residues long. The trim removed 4 bases at V and 1 base at J, leaving 4 bases unmatched. Germline V gene lookup returns CDR1 SGDLS and CDR2 YYNGEE. DNA for the CDR3: TGTGCCAGCAGCATAGGACAGGGGGCTTCTGGGGCCAACGTCCTGACTTTC. Amino acid sequence: CASSIGQGASGANVLTF.

V and J are TRBV27 and TRBJ2-3; D possibly matches TRBD1 or TRBD2 (6 bases each). V lost 3 bases to trimming and J lost 8 bases, with 18 bases between them. CDR3 length equals 15 residues. CDR1 is MNHEY and CDR2 is SMNVEV in the germline V gene (reference sequence). The CDR3 is CASSLLSREGGTQYF. CDR3 nucleotide sequence: TGTGCCAGCAGTTTGCTGTCGCGGGAAGGGGGTACGCAGTATTTT.

As regards this clone: The identical CDR3 is also encoded by other nucleotide sequences in the sample. The V and J genes are TRBV7-2 and TRBJ2-7, with D unresolved. Per the germline V gene, CDR1 is SGHTA and CDR2 is FQGNSA. Trimming took off 4 bases at V and 1 base at J, with 5 bases between the two ends. CDR3 size: 12 residues. The CDR3 loop reads CASSSTSYEQYF. In DNA form, the CDR3 reads TGTGCCAGCAGCTCTACTTCCTACGAGCAGTACTTC. Complete variable domain (other parts from reference TRBV7-2 and TRBJ2-7): GAGVSQSPSNKVTEKGKDVELRCDPISGHTALYWYRQSLGQGLEFLIYFQGNSAPDKSGLPSDRFSAERTGGSVSTLTIQRTQQEDSAVYLCASSSTSYEQYFGPGTRLTVT.

This chain connects TRBV2 to TRBJ2-7, with D unclear. Germline loops: CDR1 SNHLY, CDR2 FYNNEI. Trimming pared 3 bases from V and 2 bases from J, leaving 20 bases between. The CDR3 is 17 residues long. In DNA form, the CDR3 reads TGTGCCAGCAGTGAGTCGGCCATCATGACGAGCACCTACGAGCAGTACTTC. This codes for CASSESAIMTSTYEQYF.

The chain is built from TRBV11-2 and TRBJ1-3; D remains unclear. Germline V gene sequence: CDR1 SGHAT, CDR2 FQNNGV. The V end lost 5 bases, the J end lost 2 bases, and 7 bases lay between the germline ends. This CDR3 spans 13 amino acids. Here the CDR3 reads CASSSFPGNTIYF. The CDR3 DNA reads TGTGCCAGCAGCAGCTTTCCTGGAAACACCATATATTTT.

This chain uses TRBV3-1 (or the pseudogene TRBV3-2) with TRBJ1-5; D is uncertain. Germline V gene data show CDR1 as LGHDT and CDR2 as YNNKEL (reference sequence). CDR3 length: 14 residues. V lost 5 bases and J lost 1, with 9 bases in between. The CDR3 nucleotides are TGTGCCAGCAGCGGAGGACCAAGCAATCAGCCCCAGCATTTT. Its translation is CASSGGPSNQPQHF.

The V gene is TRBV19, the J gene TRBJ1-5; no definite D call. Germline V lookup: CDR1 LNHDA, CDR2 SQIVND (reference sequence). There are 14 residues in the CDR3. Trimming removed 3 bases at V and 4 bases at J, with 10 bases between. As DNA, the CDR3 is TGTGCCAGTAGTATGGCGGGCAGTAATCAGCCCCAGCATTTT. Its protein product is CASSMAGSNQPQHF.

The genes are TRBV9 and TRBJ2-6, with 7 bases that match TRBD1. Germline V gives CDR1 SGDLS, CDR2 YYNGEE. This CDR3 is built from 15 residues. The V and J ends lost 3 bases and 2 bases, in that order; junction bases with no gene match: 2. CDR3 residues: CASSDRGTGANVLTF. Written as DNA, the CDR3 is TGTGCCAGCAGCGACAGGGGTACTGGGGCCAACGTCCTGACTTTC.

The CDR3 protein is CASSRPGQSNNEQFF. Here the CDR3 DNA reads TGTGCCAGCAGCAGACCGGGACAGTCCAACAATGAGCAGTTCTTC. The chain has TRBV6-1 and TRBJ2-1, with 7 positions matching TRBD1. The CDR3 is 15 residues long. Unmatched junction bases numbered 10, after V lost 6 bases and J lost 5 bases. Germline CDR1 reads MNHNS; CDR2 reads SASEGT.

In its sample, this clone was seen a few times. This sequence joins TRBV29-1 and TRBJ2-1; 7 bases match TRBD1. The J segment lost 2 bases and the V segment lost 4 bases, leaving 8 bases of the junction unmatched. The CDR3 spans 15 residues. Germline V gives CDR1 SQVTM, CDR2 ANQGSEA. CDR3 nucleotides: TGCAGCGTTGCGCCTGGGACAGCGACCTACAATGAGCAGTTCTTC. Translation: CSVAPGTATYNEQFF.

The chain links TRBV7-9 to TRBJ2-2; D is unclear. CDR1 SEHNR and CDR2 FQNEAQ come from the germline V gene (reference sequence). The CDR3 runs to 16 residues. V lost 3 bases, J lost 4 bases, and 15 bases lay in between. The chain's CDR3 is CASSFRSQILTGELFF. CDR3 nucleotides: TGTGCCAGCAGCTTTAGGTCACAGATACTCACCGGGGAGCTGTTTTTT.